This T cell receptor beta chain stems from a study of T-cell reconstitution after alpha-beta-depleted transplantation in children. Per germline, CDR1 DFQATT and CDR2 SNEGSKA (reference sequence). The CDR3 has 16 amino acids. The V segment lost 6 bases and the J segment 4 bases; nucleotides outside the gene matches: 11. For TCRbeta, the library was prepared with unique molecular identifiers. Via MiXCR, TCRdb re-called the PCR reads, giving one row per CDR3 protein. Found here are about 230,000 distinct CDR3 sequences, more than 10% of them singletons; the top ten hold roughly 2.6%. This clonotype was picked up many times.

This specimen was PBMCs from the stem cell graft donor, taken from the stem cell graft. This TCR derives from a human donor who donated a stem cell graft to a child with acute lymphoblastic leukemia. The chain is built from TRBV20-1 and TRBJ2-1; 11 nucleotides agree with TRBD2. DNA of the CDR3: TGCAGTGCGTTGTTCACCGGGACTAGCGGTTACAATGAGCAGTTCTTC. This sequence encodes CSALFTGTSGYNEQFF.